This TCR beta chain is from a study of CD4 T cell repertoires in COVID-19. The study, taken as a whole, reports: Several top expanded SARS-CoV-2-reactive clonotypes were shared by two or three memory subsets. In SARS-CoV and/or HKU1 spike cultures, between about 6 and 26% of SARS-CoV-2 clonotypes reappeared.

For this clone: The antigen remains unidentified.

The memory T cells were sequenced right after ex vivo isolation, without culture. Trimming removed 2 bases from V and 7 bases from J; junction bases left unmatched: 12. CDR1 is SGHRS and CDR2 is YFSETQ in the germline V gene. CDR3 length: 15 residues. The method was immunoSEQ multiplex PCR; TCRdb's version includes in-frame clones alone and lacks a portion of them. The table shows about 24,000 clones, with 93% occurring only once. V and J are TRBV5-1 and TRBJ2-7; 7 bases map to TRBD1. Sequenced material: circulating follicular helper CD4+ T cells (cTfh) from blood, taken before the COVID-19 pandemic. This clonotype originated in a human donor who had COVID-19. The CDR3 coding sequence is TGCGCCAGCAGCTTCATATCGACAGGGCAGGAGGAGCAGTACTTC. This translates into CASSFISTGQEEQYF.